This TCR beta chain was identified during a study of blood T cells in healthy people across ages. The authors ran a second PCR of about 6 to 11 cycles using a sample-barcoded 5' primer and a J-beta primer mix. TCRdb redid the calling of the 5' RACE reads with MiXCR, one entry per CDR3 protein. This sample has about 1.4 million distinct CDR3 sequences, with 55% to 75% found just once. V shed 7 bases and J 6 bases; nucleotides not matched to a gene: 2. This CDR3 contains 12 residues. CDR1 is SNHLY and CDR2 is FYNNEI in the germline V gene. Sequencing was performed on blood. The origin of this receptor is a man aged 18 to 30 in good health. J is TRBJ1-5 and V is TRBV2, with 8 bases that match TRBD1. The DNA of the CDR3 is TGTGCCAGCAACAGGGGGACTCAGCCCCAGCATTTT. Its translation is CASNRGTQPQHF.